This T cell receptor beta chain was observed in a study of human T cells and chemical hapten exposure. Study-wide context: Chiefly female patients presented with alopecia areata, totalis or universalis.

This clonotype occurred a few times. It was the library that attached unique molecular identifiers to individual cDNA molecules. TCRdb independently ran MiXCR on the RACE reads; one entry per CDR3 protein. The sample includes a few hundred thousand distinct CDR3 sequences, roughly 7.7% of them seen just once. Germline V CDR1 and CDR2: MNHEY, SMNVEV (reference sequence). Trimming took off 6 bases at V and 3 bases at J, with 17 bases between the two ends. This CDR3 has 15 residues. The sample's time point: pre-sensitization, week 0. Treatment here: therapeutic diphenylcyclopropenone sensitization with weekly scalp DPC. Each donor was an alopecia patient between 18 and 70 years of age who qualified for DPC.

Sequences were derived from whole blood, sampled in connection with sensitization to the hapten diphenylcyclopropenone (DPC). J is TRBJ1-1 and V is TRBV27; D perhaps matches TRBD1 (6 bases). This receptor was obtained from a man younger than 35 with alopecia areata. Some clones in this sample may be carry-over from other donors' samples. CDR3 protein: CASSHRQAGYTEAFF. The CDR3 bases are TGTGCCAGCAGCCATCGACAGGCTGGGTACACTGAAGCTTTCTTT.